These 5 T cell receptor beta chains were sequenced from one sample in a study of cytomegalovirus exposure and HLA in healthy donors. Researchers ran the PCR with 60 Vbeta and 13 Jbeta primers. Only in-frame clones appear in the TCRdb table, and some are missing; sequencing was by immunoSEQ multiplex PCR. The repertoire holds 150,000 to 200,000 clones, 75% to 85% seen once, with approximately 2.2% in the top ten. The specimen was PBMCs. Receptors originate from a woman aged 50 to 60 in good health and CMV-seronegative.

This chain links TRBV28 with TRBJ1-5, with 9 bases fitting TRBD1. Losses at the gene ends were 5 bases for V and 4 bases for J; bases not matched to a gene: 6. The CDR3 spans 15 residues. CDR1 and CDR2 from the germline V gene are MDHEN and SYDVKM. CDR3 in amino acids: CASSQGTGRNQPQHF. The CDR3 DNA sequence: TGTGCCAGCAGTCAGGGGACAGGGAGAAATCAGCCCCAGCATTTT.

About this clone itself: Within the sample, other DNA sequences also encode this same CDR3. The rearrangement uses TRBV7-2 and TRBJ1-2, with D tentatively TRBD1 (6 bases). This CDR3 is built from 16 residues. CDR1 and CDR2 from the germline V gene are SGHTA and FQGNSA. Trimming stripped 6 bases from V and 0 bases from J, with 17 bases between. The CDR3 DNA is TGTGCCAGCAGGCCGACCGGGACATCTGCTAACTATGGCTACACCTTC. As protein: CASRPTGTSANYGYTF.

This rearrangement joins TRBV15 to TRBJ1-1; D remains ambiguous. CDR1 is LNHNV, CDR2 YYDKDF, per germline (reference sequence). The V end was cut by 1 base, the J end by 1 base, with 4 bases between. This CDR3 region has 13 residues. In nucleotides, the CDR3 is TGTGCCACCAGCAGAGTACAGAACACTGAAGCTTTCTTT. It specifies CATSRVQNTEAFF.

The V call is TRBV29-1, the J call TRBJ1-2; no clear D gene. CDR3 length equals 13 residues. Germline CDR1 reads SQVTM; CDR2 reads ANQGSEA. Trimming stripped 3 bases from V and 2 bases from J, with 10 bases between. CDR3: CSVDAARNYGYTF. The CDR3 DNA is TGCAGCGTTGACGCGGCTCGAAACTATGGCTACACCTTC. The whole variable domain, remainder taken from reference TRBV29-1 and TRBJ1-2, is SAVISQKPSRDICQRGTSLTIQCQVDSQVTMMFWYRQQPGQSLTLIATANQGSEATYESGFVIDKFPISRPNLTFSTLTVSNMSPEDSSIYLCSVDAARNYGYTFGSGTRLTVV.

The chain uses TRBV7-9 and TRBJ2-2; D uncertain. Looked up from germline, CDR1 is SEHNR and CDR2 is FQNEAQ (reference sequence). Trimming took off 11 bases at V and 4 bases at J, with 8 bases between the two ends. This CDR3 has 11 residues. The CDR3 sequence: CALRVTGELFF. CDR3 nucleotide sequence: TGTGCCCTTCGGGTCACCGGGGAGCTGTTTTTT.